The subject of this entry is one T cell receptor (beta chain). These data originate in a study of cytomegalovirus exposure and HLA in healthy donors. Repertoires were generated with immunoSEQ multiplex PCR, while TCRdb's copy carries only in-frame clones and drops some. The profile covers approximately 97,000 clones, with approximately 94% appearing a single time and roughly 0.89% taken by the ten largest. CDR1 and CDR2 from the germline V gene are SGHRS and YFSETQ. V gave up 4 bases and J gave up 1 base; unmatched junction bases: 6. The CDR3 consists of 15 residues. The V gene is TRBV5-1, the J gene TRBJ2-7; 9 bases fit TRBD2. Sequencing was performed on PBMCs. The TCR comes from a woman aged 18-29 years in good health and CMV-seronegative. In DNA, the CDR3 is TGCGCCAGCAGCCGGCTAGCGGGGACGTCCTACGAGCAGTACTTC. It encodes CASSRLAGTSYEQYF.